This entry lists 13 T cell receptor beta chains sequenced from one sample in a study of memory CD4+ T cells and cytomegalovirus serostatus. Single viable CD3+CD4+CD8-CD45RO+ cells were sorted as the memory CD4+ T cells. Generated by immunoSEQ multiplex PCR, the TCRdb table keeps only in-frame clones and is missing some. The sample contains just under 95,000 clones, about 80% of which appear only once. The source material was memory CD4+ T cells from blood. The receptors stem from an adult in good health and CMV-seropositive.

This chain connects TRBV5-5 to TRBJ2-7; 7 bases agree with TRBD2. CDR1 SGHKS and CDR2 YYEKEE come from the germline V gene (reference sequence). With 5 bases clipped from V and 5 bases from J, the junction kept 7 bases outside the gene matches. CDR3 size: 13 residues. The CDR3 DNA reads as TGTGCCAGCAGAGCTTGGGGGGGGGACGAGCAGTACTTC. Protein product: CASRAWGGDEQYF. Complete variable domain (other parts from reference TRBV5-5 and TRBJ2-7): DAGVTQSPTHLIKTRGQQVTLRCSPISGHKSVSWYQQVLGQGPQFIFQYYEKEERGRGNFPDRFSARQFPNYSSELNVNALLLGDSALYLCASRAWGGDEQYFGPGTRLTVT.

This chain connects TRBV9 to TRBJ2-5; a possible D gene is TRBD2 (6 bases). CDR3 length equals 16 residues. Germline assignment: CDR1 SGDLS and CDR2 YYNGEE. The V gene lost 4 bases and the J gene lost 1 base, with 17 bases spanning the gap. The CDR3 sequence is CASSKGDSWSQETQYF. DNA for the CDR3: TGTGCCAGCAGCAAAGGGGACTCCTGGTCCCAAGAGACCCAGTACTTC.

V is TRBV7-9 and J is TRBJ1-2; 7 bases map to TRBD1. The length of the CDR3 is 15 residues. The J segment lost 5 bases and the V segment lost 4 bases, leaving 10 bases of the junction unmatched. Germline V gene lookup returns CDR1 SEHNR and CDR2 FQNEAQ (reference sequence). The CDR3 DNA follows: TGTGCCAGCAGCTCCGGACAGGCTGGGCTTTATGGCTACACCTTC. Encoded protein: CASSSGQAGLYGYTF.

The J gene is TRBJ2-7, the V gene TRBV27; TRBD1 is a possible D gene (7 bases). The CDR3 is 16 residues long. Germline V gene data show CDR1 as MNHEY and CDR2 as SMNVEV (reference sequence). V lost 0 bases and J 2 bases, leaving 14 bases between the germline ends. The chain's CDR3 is CASSLSASGGTYEQYF. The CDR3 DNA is TGTGCCAGCAGTTTATCCGCCTCAGGGGGGACCTACGAGCAGTACTTC.

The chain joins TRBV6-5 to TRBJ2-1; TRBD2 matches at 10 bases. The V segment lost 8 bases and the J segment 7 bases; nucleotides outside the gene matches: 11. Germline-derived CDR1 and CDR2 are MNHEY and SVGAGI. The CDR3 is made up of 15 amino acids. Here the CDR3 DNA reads TGTGCCAGCTGTAAGGGGCTAGCGGGAGAGAATGAGCAGTTCTTC. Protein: CASCKGLAGENEQFF.

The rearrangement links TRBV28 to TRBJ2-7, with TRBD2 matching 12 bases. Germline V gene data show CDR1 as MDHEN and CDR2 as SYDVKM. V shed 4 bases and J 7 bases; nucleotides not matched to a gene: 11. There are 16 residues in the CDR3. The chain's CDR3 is CASSSLAGGPYGEQYF. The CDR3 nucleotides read TGTGCCAGCAGTTCGCTAGCGGGAGGGCCTTATGGGGAGCAGTACTTC. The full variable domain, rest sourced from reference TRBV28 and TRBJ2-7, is DVKVTQSSRYLVKRTGEKVFLECVQDMDHENMFWYRQDPGLGLRLIYFSYDVKMKEKGDIPEGYSVSREKKERFSLILESASTNQTSMYLCASSSLAGGPYGEQYFGPGTRLTVT.

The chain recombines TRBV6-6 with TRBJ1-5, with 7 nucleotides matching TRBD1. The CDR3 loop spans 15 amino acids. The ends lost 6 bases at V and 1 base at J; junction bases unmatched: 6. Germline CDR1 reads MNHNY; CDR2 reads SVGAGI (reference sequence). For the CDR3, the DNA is TGTGCCAGCAGACCCGACAGGGCGAGCAATCAGCCCCAGCATTTT. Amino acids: CASRPDRASNQPQHF.

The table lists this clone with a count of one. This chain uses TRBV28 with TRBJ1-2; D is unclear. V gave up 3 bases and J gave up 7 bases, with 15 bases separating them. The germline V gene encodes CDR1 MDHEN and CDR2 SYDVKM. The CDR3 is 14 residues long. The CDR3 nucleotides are TGTGCCAGCAGTTTGTGGGCTAAGTCGGGTGGCTACACCTTC. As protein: CASSLWAKSGGYTF.

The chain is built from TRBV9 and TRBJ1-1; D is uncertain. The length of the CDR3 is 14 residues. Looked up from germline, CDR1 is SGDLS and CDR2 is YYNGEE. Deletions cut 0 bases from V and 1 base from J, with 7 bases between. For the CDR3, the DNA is TGTGCCAGCAGCGTAGCCCAGGCGAACACTGAAGCTTTCTTT. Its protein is CASSVAQANTEAFF.

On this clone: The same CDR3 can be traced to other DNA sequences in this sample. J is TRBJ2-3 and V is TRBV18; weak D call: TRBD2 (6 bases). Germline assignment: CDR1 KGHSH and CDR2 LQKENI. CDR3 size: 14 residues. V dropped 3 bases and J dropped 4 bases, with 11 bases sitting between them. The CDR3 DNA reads TGTGCCAGCTCACCGGGACTTACGCCAGATACGCAGTATTTT. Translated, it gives CASSPGLTPDTQYF.

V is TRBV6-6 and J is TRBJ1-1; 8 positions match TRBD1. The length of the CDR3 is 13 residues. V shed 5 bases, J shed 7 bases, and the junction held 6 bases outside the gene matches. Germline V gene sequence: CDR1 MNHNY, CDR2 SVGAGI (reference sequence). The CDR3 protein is CASSPGTGLEAFF. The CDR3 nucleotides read TGTGCCAGCAGTCCCGGGACAGGCCTTGAAGCTTTCTTT.

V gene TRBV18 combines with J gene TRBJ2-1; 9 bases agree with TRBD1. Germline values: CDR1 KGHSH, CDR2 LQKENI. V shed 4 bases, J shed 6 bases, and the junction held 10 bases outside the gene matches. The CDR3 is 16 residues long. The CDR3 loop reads CASSLLGQGVLNEQFF. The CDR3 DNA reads TGTGCCAGCTCACTACTGGGACAGGGTGTTCTCAATGAGCAGTTCTTC.

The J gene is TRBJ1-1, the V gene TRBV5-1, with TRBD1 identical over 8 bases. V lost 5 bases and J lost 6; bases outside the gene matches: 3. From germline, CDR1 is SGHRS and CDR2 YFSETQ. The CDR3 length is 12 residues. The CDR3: CASRRTGSEAFF. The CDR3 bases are TGCGCCAGCAGGCGGACAGGGTCTGAAGCTTTCTTT.